This passage covers 21 T cell receptor beta chains from one sample sequenced in a study of graft-versus-host responses after intestinal transplantation. TCRdb's table, derived via immunoSEQ multiplex PCR, lists solely in-frame clones and lacks some. The data hold about 63,000 clones, with roughly nine tenths observed a single time. Graft-derived tissue was subjected to processing to liberate intraepithelial and lamina propria lymphocytes. Here the sequenced sample was ileum tissue, taken less than 400 days after transplant. The receptor source for this set is a human patient who received an intestinal transplant, so some T cells may come from the graft donor.

This chain links TRBV5-1 with TRBJ2-6; D not resolved. Trimming stripped 0 bases from V and 0 bases from J, with 7 bases between. Per germline, CDR1 SGHRS and CDR2 YFSETQ. The CDR3 has 16 residues. DNA of the CDR3: TGCGCCAGCAGCTTGGCCGCCCCCTCTGGGGCCAACGTCCTGACTTTC. Residues: CASSLAAPSGANVLTF.

This chain connects TRBV6-5 to TRBJ1-6, with D maybe TRBD1 (5 bases). Trimming left V 7 bases short and J 10 bases short, with 17 bases between. This CDR3 is built from 14 residues. Germline CDR1 MNHEY, CDR2 SVGAGI. CDR3 nucleotides: TGTGCCAGCACGCCGGGAGGGGCCGAGTCACCCCTCCACTTT. It codes for CASTPGGAESPLHF.

The chain links TRBV6-5 to TRBJ2-2; TRBD2 agrees at 9 bases. CDR3 length equals 14 residues. The junction had 4 bases not matched to a gene; V was cut back by 6 bases and J by 5 bases. Germline V gene lookup returns CDR1 MNHEY and CDR2 SVGAGI. As DNA, the CDR3 is TGTGCCAGCAGGCAAGCGGGGGGAACCGGGGAGCTGTTTTTT. Residues: CASRQAGGTGELFF.

This chain connects TRBV9 to TRBJ1-2; TRBD1 matches 9 bases. With 0 bases clipped from V and 6 bases from J, the junction kept 6 bases outside the gene matches. The CDR3 extends over 15 amino acids. The V gene's germline CDR1 is SGDLS and CDR2 YYNGEE. This CDR3 reads CASSVDRDRVNGYTF. The CDR3 bases are TGTGCCAGCAGCGTAGACCGGGACAGGGTTAATGGCTACACCTTC.

J is TRBJ1-2 and V is TRBV19; 8 bases match TRBD1. The CDR3 extends over 14 amino acids. With 9 bases clipped from V and 2 bases from J, the junction kept 8 bases outside the gene matches. Germline-derived CDR1 and CDR2 are LNHDA and SQIVND (reference sequence). The CDR3 spells CASTSRDRNYGYTF. The CDR3 DNA is TGTGCCAGCACGTCCCGGGACAGGAACTATGGCTACACCTTC.

DNA for the CDR3: TGTGCCAGCTCACCACCCTGGGGGCAAGAGACCCAGTACTTC. It encodes CASSPPWGQETQYF. The chain joins TRBV18 to TRBJ2-5, with D perhaps matching TRBD1 or TRBD2 (5 bases each). V gave up 0 bases and J gave up 2 bases, with 7 bases separating them. Germline-derived CDR1 and CDR2 are KGHSH and LQKENI. The CDR3 covers 14 residues.

V and J are TRBV19 and TRBJ2-7; a weak D match, TRBD1 (6 bases). Looked up from germline, CDR1 is LNHDA and CDR2 is SQIVND (reference sequence). Trimming stripped 5 bases from V and 0 bases from J, with 8 bases between. The CDR3 runs to 13 residues. The CDR3 DNA reads TGTGCCAGTAGTCAGGGGCACTCCTACGAGCAGTACTTC. Translated: CASSQGHSYEQYF.

The chain couples TRBV6-5 to TRBJ1-1, with a tentative D call TRBD1 (6 bases). Trimming pared 7 bases from V and 4 bases from J, leaving 16 bases between. This CDR3 contains 14 residues. Germline lookup yields CDR1 MNHEY and CDR2 SVGAGI. The CDR3 DNA reads as TGTGCCAGCACCATGGGGGGGCCGAGCACTGAAGCTTTCTTT. Translating it yields CASTMGGPSTEAFF.

The V gene is TRBV4-1, the J gene TRBJ1-1; TRBD1 might be the D (5 bases). Trimming removed 0 bases at V and 2 bases at J, with 19 bases between. Per the germline V gene, CDR1 is MGHRA and CDR2 is YSYEKL. There are 18 residues in the CDR3. CDR3 DNA: TGCGCCAGCAGCCAAGAAGGCCGGGACGTCCAGGGTAACACTGAAGCTTTCTTT. This codes for CASSQEGRDVQGNTEAFF.

This chain joins TRBV2 and TRBJ2-3, with TRBD1 matching over 7 bases. Unmatched junction bases numbered 8, after V lost 4 bases and J lost 4 bases. This CDR3 comprises 15 residues. Germline V CDR1 and CDR2: SNHLY, FYNNEI. The CDR3 coding sequence is TGTGCCAGCAGTGGTTGGACAGGATCTTCAGATACGCAGTATTTT. It translates to CASSGWTGSSDTQYF.

V gene TRBV25-1 combines with J gene TRBJ2-7; D uncertain. Deletions cut 5 bases from V and 8 bases from J, with 22 bases between. This CDR3 spans 15 amino acids. The germline CDR1 and CDR2 sequences are MGHDK and SYGVNS. The CDR3 region has the DNA TGTGCCAGCAGTCACCTCGGGCAGGATATGCTCCAGCAGTACTTC. It translates to CASSHLGQDMLQQYF.

As DNA, the CDR3 is TGTGCCAGCAGTTCAACAGGGGGGGTTTACTACGAGCAGTACTTC. Translating gives CASSSTGGVYYEQYF. The chain has TRBV6-5 and TRBJ2-7, with a weak D call TRBD1 (8 bases). This CDR3 is built from 15 residues. Germline V CDR1 and CDR2: MNHEY, SVGAGI. V dropped 4 bases and J dropped 3 bases, with 16 bases sitting between them.

The chain couples TRBV4-1 to TRBJ2-2, with 9 positions matching TRBD1. Looked up from germline, CDR1 is MGHRA and CDR2 is YSYEKL. The CDR3 runs 20 residues. V lost 3 bases and J lost 4; bases outside the gene matches: 18. The CDR3 loop is CASSQRTSSTTGGVTGELFF. The CDR3 DNA follows: TGCGCCAGCAGCCAGCGAACCAGTTCGACCACAGGGGGCGTCACCGGGGAGCTGTTTTTT.

This sequence joins TRBV6-4 and TRBJ2-3, with D unresolved. Trimming left V 3 bases short and J 2 bases short, with 9 bases between. The CDR3 sequence is 14 residues long. CDR1 is MRHNA and CDR2 is SNTAGT in the germline V gene. The CDR3 here is CASSESSLTDTQYF. The CDR3 coding sequence is TGTGCCAGCAGTGAAAGCAGTCTCACAGATACGCAGTATTTT.

The chain recombines TRBV21-1 with TRBJ2-3; TRBD2, the table's D call, was not compared with the DNA. TRBV21-1 constitutes a pseudogene. This CDR3 is 15 amino acids long. The CDR3 coding sequence is TGTGCCAGCAGCAAAGCTGGCGGGGGCACAGATACGCAGTATTTT. Translating gives CASSKAGGGTDTQYF.

Of note for this clone: The same CDR3 arises from other DNA sequences in this sample as well. The V and J genes are TRBV28 and TRBJ1-1; no reliable D call. Trimming took 1 base from V and 4 from J, leaving 10 bases between them. Germline CDR1 MDHEN, CDR2 SYDVKM. This CDR3 spans 14 amino acids. This CDR3 reads CASSLSGLGTEAFF. In nucleotides, the CDR3 is TGTGCCAGCAGTTTATCTGGGTTGGGCACTGAAGCTTTCTTT.

The rearrangement uses TRBV5-4 and TRBJ2-3, with D possibly TRBD2 on 7 matching bases. In germline, CDR1 is SGHNT, CDR2 YYREEE (reference sequence). Trimming pared 0 bases from V and 4 bases from J, leaving 15 bases between. This CDR3 is built from 16 residues. The CDR3 loop is CASSLVAWGGPDTQYF. CDR3 sequence (DNA): TGTGCCAGCAGCTTGGTCGCGTGGGGGGGCCCAGATACGCAGTATTTT.

This rearrangement joins TRBV28 to TRBJ1-2, with D maybe TRBD1 (5 bases). Germline lookup yields CDR1 MDHEN and CDR2 SYDVKM. V dropped 5 bases and J dropped 0 bases, with 19 bases sitting between them. The CDR3 runs 17 residues. In nucleotides, the CDR3 is TGTGCCAGCAGTACCCAGGGCCCCTCGGAGGCTAACTATGGCTACACCTTC. Translated: CASSTQGPSEANYGYTF.

The chain uses TRBV6-1 and TRBJ2-5; D perhaps matches TRBD1 (6 bases). The DNA end favors TRBJ2-7, so the J call may be wrong. CDR3 length equals 16 residues. The germline V gene has CDR1 MNHNS and CDR2 SASEGT. The CDR3 reads CASSDEPTGYSYEQYF. In DNA, the CDR3 is TGTGCCAGCAGTGATGAGCCGACAGGCTATTCTTACGAGCAGTACTTC.

This chain connects TRBV5-1 to TRBJ2-2; no firm D call. Germline loops: CDR1 SGHRS, CDR2 YFSETQ. CDR3 size: 13 residues. Trimming removed 0 bases at V and 7 bases at J, with 7 bases between. The CDR3 loop reads CASSLVLFGELFF. DNA of the CDR3: TGCGCCAGCAGCTTGGTTTTGTTCGGGGAGCTGTTTTTT.

The V gene is TRBV7-9, the J gene TRBJ2-3; the match to TRBD1 covers 9 bases. CDR3 length: 14 residues. The germline V gene has CDR1 SEHNR and CDR2 FQNEAQ (reference sequence). V trimming: 5 bases; J trimming: 6 bases; junction bases outside the gene matches: 6. The DNA of the CDR3 is TGTGCCAGCAGCCAACCAGACAGGGGGGATACGCAGTATTTT. Its protein is CASSQPDRGDTQYF.